One sample yielded the 30 T cell receptor beta chains listed below, sequenced in a study of shared clonotypes between healthy human individuals. The method was immunoSEQ multiplex PCR; TCRdb's version includes in-frame clones alone and lacks a portion of them. The repertoire includes under 600,000 clones, over 60% of them detected once, and 9.5% to 15% sits in the top ten. The sequenced sample was PBMCs. The receptor source for this set is a middle-aged woman in good health. Some clones in this sample may be carry-over from other donors' samples.

This chain connects TRBV18 to TRBJ1-6; tentative D call: TRBD1 (5 bases). V gave up 5 bases and J gave up 4 bases, with 12 bases separating them. Germline V gene data show CDR1 as KGHSH and CDR2 as LQKENI. The CDR3 spans 15 residues. The CDR3, as DNA: TGTGCCAGCTCAAACTTGGGGGATTATAATTCACCCCTCCACTTT. This gives the protein CASSNLGDYNSPLHF.

As to this clone: At one end the junction does not follow the germline gene, possibly because of a read error. This chain links TRBV30 with TRBJ2-5; tentatively, D is TRBD2 (7 bases). The V gene's germline CDR1 is GTSNPN and CDR2 SVGIG (reference sequence). This CDR3 spans 16 amino acids. For the CDR3, the DNA is TGTGCCCGGAGTGTAGGGGGGGTAACGGGGCAAGAGACCCAGTACTTC. This gives the protein CARSVGGVTGQETQYF.

The rearrangement links TRBV6-1 to TRBJ1-5; D uncertain. Looked up from germline, CDR1 is MNHNS and CDR2 is SASEGT. Trimming left V 5 bases short and J 5 bases short, with 7 bases between. The CDR3 sequence is 12 residues long. CDR3 nucleotides: TGTGCCAGCAGTTATCAGGATCAGCCCCAGCATTTT. Translating it yields CASSYQDQPQHF.

This clone was seen only once. The CDR3 sequence is CASSQEGAFF. The CDR3 bases are TGTGCCAGCAGCCAGGAGGGTGCTTTCTTT. This chain joins TRBV5-8 and TRBJ1-1; D unresolved. V was shortened by 4 bases and J by 11 bases, with 9 bases between the two germline ends. This CDR3 is built from 10 residues. Germline V gene lookup returns CDR1 SGHTS and CDR2 YDEGEE. The full variable domain, its missing parts supplied by reference TRBV5-8 and TRBJ1-1, is EAGVTQSPTHLIKTRGQQATLRCSPISGHTSVYWYQQALGLGLQFLLWYDEGEERNRGNFPPRFSGRQFPNYSSELNVNALELEDSALYLCASSQEGAFFGQGTRLTVV.

The J gene is TRBJ1-1, the V gene TRBV11-2; D is unresolved. From germline, CDR1 is SGHAT and CDR2 FQNNGV. This CDR3 has 13 residues. With 6 bases removed from V and 0 bases from J, the gap between germline ends came to 8 bases. In DNA, the CDR3 is TGTGCCAGCAGTCCAGCTCTGAACACTGAAGCTTTCTTT. It yields the protein CASSPALNTEAFF.

The chain joins TRBV7-2 to TRBJ1-2, with no clear D. CDR3 length: 12 amino acids. Trimming removed 5 bases from V and 8 bases from J, with 12 bases in between. Germline V gene data show CDR1 as SGHTA and CDR2 as FQGNSA. The CDR3 sequence: CASSLIMMGYTF. As DNA, the CDR3 is TGTGCCAGCAGCCTGATTATGATGGGCTACACCTTC. The whole variable domain, filled in from reference TRBV7-2 and TRBJ1-2, reads GAGVSQSPSNKVTEKGKDVELRCDPISGHTALYWYRQSLGQGLEFLIYFQGNSAPDKSGLPSDRFSAERTGGSVSTLTIQRTQQEDSAVYLCASSLIMMGYTFGSGTRLTVV.

The V call is TRBV19, the J call TRBJ2-1; 11 bases line up with TRBD1. Germline assignment: CDR1 LNHDA and CDR2 SQIVND (reference sequence). Unmatched junction bases numbered 5, after V lost 3 bases and J lost 7 bases. The CDR3 extends over 15 amino acids. In DNA form, the CDR3 reads TGTGCCAGTAGTATCGGACAGGGGGCGTGGAATGAGCAGTTCTTC. Protein sequence: CASSIGQGAWNEQFF.

For the CDR3, the DNA is TGTGCCAGCAGCTTAGGGGGGGACTACAATGAGCAGTTCTTC. Its translation is CASSLGGDYNEQFF. This chain connects TRBV11-3 to TRBJ2-1; tentative D call: TRBD2 (6 bases). V gave up 1 base and J gave up 3 bases, with 7 bases separating them. This CDR3 has 14 amino acids. Germline CDR1 and CDR2: SGHNT and YENEEA.

CDR3 amino acids: CASAYNLAGASTDTQYF. The CDR3 coding sequence is TGTGCCAGCGCATACAACCTGGCGGGAGCGAGCACAGATACGCAGTATTTT. This chain uses TRBV28 with TRBJ2-3; 7 bases line up with TRBD2. CDR1 MDHEN and CDR2 SYDVKM come from the germline V gene. The CDR3 is 17 residues long. Trimming took 8 bases from V and 0 from J; bases not matched to a gene: 14.

The genes are TRBV28 and TRBJ1-4; possible D gene TRBD1, 6 bases. With 2 bases removed from V and 5 bases from J, the gap between germline ends came to 18 bases. The length of the CDR3 is 17 residues. The germline CDR1 and CDR2 sequences are MDHEN and SYDVKM. CDR3: CASSLGTGPRENEKLFF. The CDR3 bases are TGTGCCAGCAGTTTAGGAACAGGGCCCAGGGAAAATGAAAAACTGTTTTTT.

The CDR3 is CASSPLGLAVHTGELFF. In DNA, the CDR3 is TGTGCCAGCAGCCCGTTAGGACTAGCGGTTCACACCGGGGAGCTGTTTTTT. The J gene is TRBJ2-2, the V gene TRBV28; 10 bases agree with TRBD2. Germline assignment: CDR1 MDHEN and CDR2 SYDVKM. After removal of 6 bases from V and 3 bases from J, the junction contained 10 bases not matched to a gene. The CDR3 has 17 residues.

The chain links TRBV7-8 to TRBJ2-2; 8 nucleotides agree with TRBD1. Germline V CDR1 and CDR2: SGHVS, FQNEAQ. The CDR3 contains 15 residues. Trimming at V came to 4 bases and at J to 0 bases, leaving 1 base not matched to a gene. The chain's CDR3 is CASSSGQANTGELFF. DNA for the CDR3: TGTGCCAGCAGCTCGGGACAGGCGAACACCGGGGAGCTGTTTTTT.

This clone was seen just once. This sequence joins TRBV19 and TRBJ2-1; 8 nucleotides line up with TRBD2. V shed 8 bases and J 5 bases; nucleotides not matched to a gene: 8. CDR1 LNHDA and CDR2 SQIVND come from the germline V gene (reference sequence). The CDR3 is made up of 14 amino acids. In nucleotides, the CDR3 is TGTGCCAGTCGTGGGACTAGAATCCACAATGAGCAGTTCTTC. Its protein product is CASRGTRIHNEQFF.

This clone was found a few times. V and J are TRBV6-1 and TRBJ2-3; D is ambiguous. The V end lost 2 bases, the J end lost 3 bases, and 6 bases lay between the germline ends. This CDR3 has 13 amino acids. From germline, CDR1 is MNHNS and CDR2 SASEGT. The CDR3 loop reads CASSEFGTDTQYF. The CDR3 nucleotides read TGTGCCAGCAGTGAATTTGGAACAGATACGCAGTATTTT.

The V gene is TRBV28, the J gene TRBJ1-1; D is uncertain. V gave up 4 bases and J gave up 4 bases, with 4 bases separating them. The germline V gene has CDR1 MDHEN and CDR2 SYDVKM. This CDR3 contains 11 residues. The DNA for the CDR3 is TGTGCCAGCAGTTGGGGCACTGAAGCTTTCTTT. Residues: CASSWGTEAFF.

The chain recombines TRBV6-1 with TRBJ2-7; D call uncertain. The germline V and J ends were trimmed by 5 bases and 3 bases, with 8 bases remaining between them. From germline, CDR1 is MNHNS and CDR2 SASEGT. The CDR3 runs 12 residues. The CDR3 loop reads CASSRLGYEQYF. The DNA of the CDR3 is TGTGCCAGCAGTCGACTGGGCTACGAGCAGTACTTC.

V gene TRBV5-4 combines with J gene TRBJ1-1; perhaps TRBD1 as D (5 bases). The ends were cut back, 3 bases at V and 1 base at J, with 16 bases in the middle. The germline V gene encodes CDR1 SGHNT and CDR2 YYREEE (reference sequence). This CDR3 comprises 16 residues. CDR3: CASSSWRDARNTEAFF. As DNA, the CDR3 is TGTGCCAGCAGCTCCTGGCGGGACGCCCGGAACACTGAAGCTTTCTTT.

This clone qualifies as medium-sized. Other DNA sequences within the sample encode an identical CDR3. V usage is TRBV6-1 and J usage is TRBJ1-2; no reliable D call. V was trimmed by 0 bases and J by 5 bases, leaving 13 bases between them. The CDR3 loop spans 15 amino acids. CDR1 and CDR2 (germline): MNHNS, SASEGT. The CDR3, as DNA: TGTGCCAGCAGTGAAGCATCGACCGGCGGGTATGGCTACACCTTC. Translated: CASSEASTGGYGYTF.

The chain employs TRBV18 and TRBJ2-3; 7 bases are shared with TRBD2. Germline values: CDR1 KGHSH, CDR2 LQKENI. The CDR3 is 16 amino acids. V shed 3 bases, J shed 0 bases, and the junction held 6 bases outside the gene matches. CDR3 protein: CASSPNLAASTDTQYF. The CDR3 DNA reads as TGTGCCAGCTCACCTAATCTAGCGGCTAGCACAGATACGCAGTATTTT.

The V call is TRBV5-4, the J call TRBJ1-5, with D tentatively TRBD1 (5 bases). Germline lookup yields CDR1 SGHNT and CDR2 YYREEE (reference sequence). The CDR3 loop spans 14 amino acids. Trimming removed 2 bases from V and 7 bases from J, with 13 bases in between. The CDR3 spells CASSLKQPGQPQHF. The CDR3 DNA is TGTGCCAGCAGCTTAAAACAGCCAGGGCAGCCCCAGCATTTT.

The chain couples TRBV29-1 to TRBJ1-1; no clear D. V lost 5 bases and J 6 bases, leaving 10 bases between the germline ends. This CDR3 is 11 amino acids long. Germline values: CDR1 SQVTM, CDR2 ANQGSEA. The CDR3 region is CSVRTQAEAFF. The CDR3 DNA sequence: TGCAGCGTTAGGACCCAGGCTGAAGCTTTCTTT.

This clone was observed a few times. The chain combines TRBV28 with TRBJ2-4; D is ambiguous. V gave up 3 bases and J gave up 5 bases, with 8 bases separating them. CDR3 size: 13 residues. Germline V gene lookup returns CDR1 MDHEN and CDR2 SYDVKM. In DNA, the CDR3 is TGTGCCAGCAGTTTTCCTAGGGAAAACATTCAGTACTTC. Its protein product is CASSFPRENIQYF.

The genes are TRBV15 and TRBJ1-1; 7 bases match TRBD1. Losses at the gene ends were 0 bases for V and 11 bases for J; bases not matched to a gene: 6. Germline V gives CDR1 LNHNV, CDR2 YYDKDF (reference sequence). The CDR3 is 13 residues long. As DNA, the CDR3 is TGTGCCACCAGCAGAGAGCGGAGGGGGCAGGCTTTCTTT. It translates to CATSRERRGQAFF. The whole variable domain, filled in from reference TRBV15 and TRBJ1-1, reads DAMVIQNPRYQVTQFGKPVTLSCSQTLNHNVMYWYQQKSSQAPKLLFHYYDKDFNNEADTPDNFQSRRPNTSFCFLDIRSPGLGDTAMYLCATSRERRGQAFFGQGTRLTVV.

This chain uses TRBV6-5 with TRBJ2-5, with D perhaps given as TRBD1 or TRBD2 (6 bases each). Trimming pared 6 bases from V and 5 bases from J, leaving 16 bases between. Germline CDR1 reads MNHEY; CDR2 reads SVGAGI. CDR3 length equals 14 residues. This chain's CDR3 is CASSGLGGGETQYF. CDR3 in DNA: TGTGCCAGCAGCGGATTGGGGGGCGGGGAGACCCAGTACTTC.

The V gene is TRBV5-1, the J gene TRBJ2-1, with 8 bases lining up with TRBD1. From germline, CDR1 is SGHRS and CDR2 YFSETQ. This CDR3 has 15 residues. The ends lost 4 bases at V and 0 bases at J; junction bases unmatched: 3. DNA for the CDR3: TGCGCCAGCAGCATTACAGGGGGCTCCTACAATGAGCAGTTCTTC. Translating gives CASSITGGSYNEQFF.

The CDR3 reads CASIQTGQDAGTQYF. CDR3 coding DNA: TGTGCCAGCATTCAAACAGGGCAGGATGCGGGGACCCAGTACTTC. V and J are TRBV6-4 and TRBJ2-5, with D perhaps TRBD1 (6 bases). Germline V CDR1 and CDR2: MRHNA, SNTAGT. This CDR3 spans 15 amino acids. Deletions cut 7 bases from V and 7 bases from J, with 22 bases between.

This sequence joins TRBV11-2 and TRBJ1-5; 8 bases match TRBD1. This CDR3 has 16 amino acids. J gave up 4 bases and V 2 bases, and 7 bases lay outside the gene matches. Germline V CDR1 and CDR2: SGHAT, FQNNGV. The CDR3 sequence: CASSLLQGALNQPQHF. CDR3 sequence (DNA): TGTGCCAGCAGCTTACTTCAGGGGGCCCTTAATCAGCCCCAGCATTTT. Variable domain in full (rest from reference TRBV11-2 and TRBJ1-5): EAGVAQSPRYKIIEKRQSVAFWCNPISGHATLYWYQQILGQGPKLLIQFQNNGVVDDSQLPKDRFSAERLKGVDSTLKIQPAKLEDSAVYLCASSLLQGALNQPQHFGDGTRLSIL.

This CDR3 is CASSPTLRDDEQFF. CDR3 bases: TGTGCCAGCAGCCCAACATTGCGGGATGATGAGCAGTTCTTC. The chain uses TRBV7-6 and TRBJ2-1; D perhaps matches TRBD2 (6 bases). This CDR3 is 14 amino acids long. Germline CDR1 SGHVS, CDR2 FNYEAQ. The V gene lost 5 bases and the J gene lost 8 bases, with 16 bases spanning the gap.

The chain recombines TRBV10-1 with TRBJ2-1, with TRBD1 matching 12 bases. Germline CDR1 and CDR2: WNHNN and SYGVQD (reference sequence). V lost 11 bases, J lost 5 bases, and 7 bases stayed unmatched. The CDR3 contains 14 residues. The CDR3 DNA sequence: TGCGCCGCGGGGGACAGGGGGCGCGACAATGAGCAGTTCTTC. Protein: CAAGDRGRDNEQFF.

V is TRBV13 and J is TRBJ2-1, with D uncertain. CDR1 is PRHDT, CDR2 FYEKMQ, per germline (reference sequence). CDR3 size: 13 residues. V dropped 2 bases and J dropped 5 bases, with 7 bases sitting between them. The CDR3 DNA is TGTGCCAGCAGCTTACAAGGAAACAATGAGCAGTTCTTC. Translation: CASSLQGNNEQFF.